This T cell receptor beta chain comes out of a study of T cell responses to AZD1222 COVID-19 vaccine. The CDR3 extends over 16 amino acids. CDR1 and CDR2 (germline): KGHSH, LQKENI. The germline V and J ends were trimmed by 1 base and 4 bases, with 16 bases remaining between them. Produced via immunoSEQ multiplex PCR; TCRdb's table is partial and in-frame only. This repertoire shows 110,000 or so clones, roughly 82% found once; its top ten account for 5%. The chain is built from TRBV18 and TRBJ1-1, with D possibly TRBD1 on 5 matching bases. The sequenced sample was peripheral blood, obtained on day 0 of AZD1222 vaccination. The receptor's source is an adult in good health. DNA of the CDR3: TGTGCCAGCTCACCACTCAGTCAGGGAGTAGGCACTGAAGCTTTCTTT. Its translation is CASSPLSQGVGTEAFF. The variable domain in full, completed from reference TRBV18 and TRBJ1-1, reads NAGVMQNPRHLVRRRGQEARLRCSPMKGHSHVYWYRQLPEEGLKFMVYLQKENIIDESGMPKERFSAEFPKEGPSILRIQQVVRGDSAAYFCASSPLSQGVGTEAFFGQGTRLTVV.